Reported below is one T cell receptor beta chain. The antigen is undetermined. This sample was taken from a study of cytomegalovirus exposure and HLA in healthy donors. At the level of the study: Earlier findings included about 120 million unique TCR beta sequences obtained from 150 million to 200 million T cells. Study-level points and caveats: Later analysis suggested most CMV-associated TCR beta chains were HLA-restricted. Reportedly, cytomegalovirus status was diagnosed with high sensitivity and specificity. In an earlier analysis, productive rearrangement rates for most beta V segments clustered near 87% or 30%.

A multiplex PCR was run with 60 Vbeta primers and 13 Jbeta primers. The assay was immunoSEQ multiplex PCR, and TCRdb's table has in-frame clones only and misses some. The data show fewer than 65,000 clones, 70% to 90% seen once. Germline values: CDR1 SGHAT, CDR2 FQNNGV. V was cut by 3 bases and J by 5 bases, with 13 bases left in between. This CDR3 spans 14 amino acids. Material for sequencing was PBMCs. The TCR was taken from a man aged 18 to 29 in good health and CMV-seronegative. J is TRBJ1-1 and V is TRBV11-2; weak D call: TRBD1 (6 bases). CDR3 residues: CASSLGAPGTEAFF. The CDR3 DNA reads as TGTGCCAGCAGCTTGGGGGCGCCGGGGACTGAAGCTTTCTTT. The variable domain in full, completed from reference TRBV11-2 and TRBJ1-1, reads EAGVAQSPRYKIIEKRQSVAFWCNPISGHATLYWYQQILGQGPKLLIQFQNNGVVDDSQLPKDRFSAERLKGVDSTLKIQPAKLEDSAVYLCASSLGAPGTEAFFGQGTRLTVV.